Below, 29 T cell receptor beta chains from the same sample are listed, as sequenced in a study of CD8 T cells in ankylosing spondylitis. Study-wide results and caveats: A motif in TCR beta, a set of fewer than ten highly homologous variants, appeared characteristic of ankylosing spondylitis blood.

MiXCR, applied by TCRdb to the 5' RACE reads, yields one record per CDR3 protein. The repertoire holds some 840,000 distinct CDR3 sequences, with about an eighth as singletons. Their antigen targets remain unknown. The sample consisted of blood, either unsorted or a sorted T cell fraction (not recorded which). The receptors were gathered from a male donor with ankylosing spondylitis.

The chain recombines TRBV7-9 with TRBJ2-5, with TRBD2 identical over 7 bases. CDR1 and CDR2 from the germline V gene are SEHNR and FQNEAQ (reference sequence). This CDR3 has 14 residues. V lost 1 base and J lost 7; bases outside the gene matches: 6. The CDR3 here is CASSLEAASGTQYF. The CDR3 coding sequence is TGTGCCAGCAGCTTAGAGGCGGCTAGCGGGACCCAGTACTTC.

The gene calls are TRBV19 and TRBJ1-5; possible D gene TRBD1, 5 bases. Germline V gene sequence: CDR1 LNHDA, CDR2 SQIVND (reference sequence). This CDR3 is built from 14 residues. V lost 7 bases and J 2 bases, leaving 12 bases between the germline ends. The CDR3 loop is CASTGQPGNQPQHF. Here the CDR3 DNA reads TGTGCCAGTACAGGGCAGCCCGGCAATCAGCCCCAGCATTTT.

This clonotype was detected many times. The rearrangement joins TRBV7-3 to TRBJ1-2; D is unclear. Per germline, CDR1 SGHTA and CDR2 FQGTGA. Trimming removed 2 bases from V and 2 bases from J, with 9 bases in between. This CDR3 has 14 residues. The CDR3 loop is CASSLAEGNYGYTF. CDR3 nucleotides: TGTGCCAGCAGCTTAGCGGAAGGGAACTATGGCTACACCTTC.

The J gene is TRBJ2-2, the V gene TRBV20-1, with D perhaps assigned TRBD1 or TRBD2 (7 bases each). CDR1 and CDR2 from the germline V gene are DFQATT and SNEGSKA (reference sequence). The CDR3 spans 13 residues. Trimming stripped 3 bases from V and 5 bases from J, with 10 bases between. The CDR3 here is CSASRGGTGELFF. The CDR3 bases are TGCAGTGCTAGCAGGGGGGGGACCGGGGAGCTGTTTTTT.

This clonotype was observed at least ten times. The V gene is TRBV29-1, the J gene TRBJ1-1; TRBD1 is a possible D gene (5 bases). The germline CDR1 and CDR2 sequences are SQVTM and ANQGSEA. The length of the CDR3 is 11 residues. CDR3 DNA sequence: TGCAGTGTCGACAGGAACACTGAAGCTTTCTTT. It translates to CSVDRNTEAFF.

The sample holds many counts of this clonotype. The chain employs TRBV29-1 and TRBJ2-7; 7 bases align to TRBD1. The CDR3 contains 13 residues. The V segment lost 6 bases and the J segment 2 bases; nucleotides outside the gene matches: 7. The germline CDR1 and CDR2 sequences are SQVTM and ANQGSEA. The CDR3 protein is CSVAWTGAYEQYF. The DNA of the CDR3 is TGCAGCGTCGCCTGGACAGGAGCCTACGAGCAGTACTTC.

The CDR3 DNA is TGCGCCAGCAGCTCAGGGACTGCGCCCTACGAGCAGTACTTC. Residues: CASSSGTAPYEQYF. The chain recombines TRBV5-1 with TRBJ2-7, with a possible D match to TRBD2 (6 bases). This CDR3 is built from 14 residues. V lost 3 bases, J lost 2 bases, and 12 bases lay in between. In germline, CDR1 is SGHRS, CDR2 YFSETQ.

This clonotype was seen many times. V and J are TRBV12-3 or TRBV12-4 and TRBJ2-3; 14 nucleotides line up with TRBD2. The CDR3 contains 15 residues. V gave up 6 bases and J gave up 4 bases; unmatched junction bases: 3. The CDR3 nucleotides are TGTGCCAGCAGGACGGGACTAGCGGGAGCAGATACGCAGTATTTT. Its translation is CASRTGLAGADTQYF.

The rearrangement uses TRBV6-1 and TRBJ2-5; D is possibly TRBD2 (5 bases). CDR1 MNHNS and CDR2 SASEGT come from the germline V gene. This CDR3 region has 16 residues. Trimming took off 7 bases at V and 0 bases at J, with 18 bases between the two ends. This chain's CDR3 is CASKRQRRGYQETQYF. The CDR3 DNA reads TGTGCCAGCAAAAGGCAGCGAAGAGGGTACCAAGAGACCCAGTACTTC.

The gene calls are TRBV6-2 or TRBV6-3 and TRBJ1-2; tentative D call: TRBD1 (6 bases). Germline V CDR1 and CDR2: MNHEY, SVGEGT. This CDR3 is built from 14 residues. Trimming took off 2 bases at V and 6 bases at J, with 13 bases between the two ends. The CDR3 coding sequence is TGTGCCAGCAGTTACGGCCCACGACAGGATGGCTACACCTTC. As protein: CASSYGPRQDGYTF.

V usage is TRBV24-1 and J usage is TRBJ2-3; TRBD1 might be the D (6 bases). The CDR3 runs to 16 residues. Germline-derived CDR1 and CDR2 are KGHDR and SFDVKD. Trimming shortened V by 4 bases and J by 0 bases, and 13 bases separated the two germline ends. DNA for the CDR3: TGTGCCACCAGTGACCCCGGACAGAAGAGCACAGATACGCAGTATTTT. It codes for CATSDPGQKSTDTQYF.

The chain links TRBV5-1 to TRBJ1-6; no reliable D call. This CDR3 spans 16 amino acids. Looked up from germline, CDR1 is SGHRS and CDR2 is YFSETQ. The V gene lost 3 bases and the J gene lost 7 bases, with 17 bases spanning the gap. For the CDR3, the DNA is TGCGCCAGCAGCTCCCAGGCTGCCGGGAGGAATTCACCCCTCCACTTT. This encodes CASSSQAAGRNSPLHF.

The chain carries TRBV6-1 and TRBJ2-5; perhaps TRBD1 as D (6 bases). The CDR3 contains 14 residues. CDR1 is MNHNS and CDR2 is SASEGT in the germline V gene. Trimming shortened V by 4 bases and J by 2 bases, and 11 bases separated the two germline ends. CDR3: CASSVSRGQETQYF. DNA of the CDR3: TGTGCCAGCAGTGTTAGCAGGGGACAAGAGACCCAGTACTTC.

There are a few counts of this clonotype. The chain employs TRBV20-1 and TRBJ1-5; D not certain. The germline V gene has CDR1 DFQATT and CDR2 SNEGSKA (reference sequence). The CDR3 length is 13 residues. Trimming shortened V by 3 bases and J by 0 bases, and 6 bases separated the two germline ends. The DNA for the CDR3 is TGCAGTGCTAGTCGGTTTAGCAATCAGCCCCAGCATTTT. Protein: CSASRFSNQPQHF.

This clonotype was detected only a few times. The chain is built from TRBV6-2 or TRBV6-3 and TRBJ1-6; no clear D gene. Trimming cost V 7 bases and J 9 bases, with 13 bases left between them. CDR1 is MNHEY and CDR2 is SVGEGT in the germline V gene. This CDR3 has 13 residues. The CDR3 sequence is CASKMPARSPLHF. As DNA, the CDR3 is TGTGCCAGCAAAATGCCTGCTCGTTCACCCCTCCACTTT.

This clonotype was seen many times. V usage is TRBV12-3 or TRBV12-4 and J usage is TRBJ2-3; 9 bases match TRBD2. The CDR3 is 14 residues long. V dropped 8 bases and J dropped 4; count of bases not matched to a gene: 7. CDR3 in DNA: TGTGCCAGCGGGCGGGAGGGCCTCGCAGATACGCAGTATTTT. This translates into CASGREGLADTQYF.

This clonotype was seen ten or more times. This chain connects TRBV6-5 to TRBJ2-7, with 7 bases that match TRBD1. The CDR3 spans 14 residues. J gave up 0 bases and V 5 bases, and 4 bases lay outside the gene matches. Germline V gene lookup returns CDR1 MNHEY and CDR2 SVGAGI. This chain's CDR3 is CASSNRDSSYEQYF. CDR3 DNA: TGTGCCAGCAGTAACCGGGACAGCTCCTACGAGCAGTACTTC.

The CDR3 DNA is TGCGCCAGCAGCCAAGGGACAGGGGGTCCGGATACGCAGTATTTT. Translated: CASSQGTGGPDTQYF. The chain has TRBV4-3 and TRBJ2-3; TRBD1 aligns across 10 bases. Trimming took 1 base from V and 6 from J; bases not matched to a gene: 4. This CDR3 comprises 15 residues. Germline loops: CDR1 LGHNA, CDR2 YSLEER.

This clonotype was recorded many times. The J gene is TRBJ2-3, the V gene TRBV6-2 or TRBV6-3; D assignment may be TRBD1 or TRBD2 (6 bases each). Trimming cost V 0 bases and J 0 bases, with 10 bases left between them. The CDR3 runs to 16 residues. In germline, CDR1 is MNHEY, CDR2 SVGEGT. The CDR3 sequence: CASSYSTGGSTDTQYF. The DNA of the CDR3 is TGTGCCAGCAGTTACTCGACCGGGGGCAGCACAGATACGCAGTATTTT.

This clonotype has only a few counts. The chain has TRBV20-1 and TRBJ2-3, with no clear D. The germline CDR1 and CDR2 sequences are DFQATT and SNEGSKA (reference sequence). This CDR3 is 12 amino acids long. V shed 5 bases and J shed 0 bases, with 6 bases lying between them. The CDR3 DNA is TGCAGTGCTGTCCTAAGCACAGATACGCAGTATTTT. It yields the protein CSAVLSTDTQYF.

V is TRBV27 and J is TRBJ1-5; a possible D gene is TRBD1 (5 bases). The germline V and J ends were trimmed by 1 base and 7 bases, with 14 bases remaining between them. The CDR3 contains 15 residues. Germline lookup yields CDR1 MNHEY and CDR2 SMNVEV (reference sequence). The CDR3: CASSLLAGPDQPQHF. As DNA, the CDR3 is TGTGCCAGCAGTTTATTAGCGGGACCGGACCAGCCCCAGCATTTT.

This clonotype was counted between two and nine times. This sequence joins TRBV10-3 and TRBJ1-4, with 9 positions matching TRBD1. The length of the CDR3 is 15 residues. V shed 2 bases, J shed 5 bases, and the junction held 3 bases outside the gene matches. The germline V gene has CDR1 ENHRY and CDR2 SYGVKD. CDR3 residues: CAISEQGQGNEKLFF. The CDR3, as DNA: TGTGCCATCAGTGAGCAGGGACAGGGCAATGAAAAACTGTTTTTT.

This clonotype was detected a few times. The chain has TRBV30 and TRBJ2-4; D uncertain. The CDR3 is 13 residues long. Germline V lookup: CDR1 GTSNPN, CDR2 SVGIG (reference sequence). Trimming took off 1 base at V and 7 bases at J, with 11 bases between the two ends. The CDR3 protein is CAWSEDQVNIQYF. The CDR3 DNA sequence: TGTGCCTGGAGTGAGGATCAGGTGAACATTCAGTACTTC.

CDR3 amino acids: CASSLAFSGRGTDTQYF. DNA of the CDR3: TGTGCCAGCAGCTTAGCGTTTAGCGGGAGAGGGACAGATACGCAGTATTTT. The chain employs TRBV7-2 and TRBJ2-3; 9 positions match TRBD2. The germline CDR1 and CDR2 sequences are SGHTA and FQGNSA. The CDR3 spans 17 residues. After removal of 0 bases from V and 3 bases from J, the junction contained 7 bases not matched to a gene.

This clonotype was found many times. The J gene is TRBJ2-2, the V gene TRBV20-1, with 8 nucleotides matching TRBD1. This CDR3 has 13 residues. In germline, CDR1 is DFQATT, CDR2 SNEGSKA (reference sequence). The CDR3 sequence: CSAGTGNTGELFF. For the CDR3, the DNA is TGCAGCGCCGGGACAGGGAACACCGGGGAGCTGTTTTTT.

Of note for this clonotype: The junction departs from the called germline gene at one end, perhaps through a read error. V is TRBV5-6 and J is TRBJ2-5, with D possibly matching TRBD1 (5 bases). CDR3 length: 14 amino acids. In germline, CDR1 is SGHDT, CDR2 YYEEEE. The CDR3, as DNA: TGTGCCAGGAGCTTGGGGCTACTCCGAGAGACCCAGTACTTC. It encodes CARSLGLLRETQYF.

This clonotype was picked up many times. The chain combines TRBV5-6 with TRBJ1-6; tentatively, D is TRBD1 (6 bases). Germline V gene sequence: CDR1 SGHDT, CDR2 YYEEEE. Trimming stripped 1 base from V and 8 bases from J, with 19 bases between. This CDR3 is 17 amino acids long. This chain's CDR3 is CASSLTLGPGGDSPLHF. In DNA, the CDR3 is TGTGCCAGCAGCTTGACTTTAGGACCGGGGGGCGATTCACCCCTCCACTTT.

This chain joins TRBV7-2 and TRBJ2-3, with TRBD2 matching 7 bases. The trim removed 5 bases at V and 2 bases at J, leaving 10 bases unmatched. This CDR3 has 16 amino acids. Germline CDR1 and CDR2: SGHTA and FQGNSA. The CDR3 region is CASSVLPGGNTDTQYF. The CDR3 bases are TGTGCCAGCAGCGTCCTACCCGGGGGGAACACAGATACGCAGTATTTT.

This clonotype was picked up a small number of times. The CDR3 nucleotides are TGCAGTGCTTTCGACGGCCGTGGTTCACCCCTCCACTTT. Protein product: CSAFDGRGSPLHF. V is TRBV20-1 and J is TRBJ1-6; D is unresolved. This CDR3 comprises 13 residues. Trimming removed 5 bases at V and 9 bases at J, with 14 bases between. Per germline, CDR1 DFQATT and CDR2 SNEGSKA (reference sequence).